This T cell receptor beta chain was obtained from a study of cytomegalovirus exposure and HLA in healthy donors. Study-wide results and caveats: In a later analysis, a genetic analysis reported fewer productive-TCR N-insertions in an Asian-associated ancestry cluster than the cohort average.

In regard to this clone: Its antigen is not identified.

The PCR employed 60 Vbeta primers together with 13 Jbeta primers. The repertoire was sequenced with immunoSEQ multiplex PCR; TCRdb's copy has only in-frame clones and lacks some. The table shows around 150,000 clones, with 75% to 85% occurring only once. V lost 7 bases and J lost 0, with 16 bases in between. The CDR3 spans 17 residues. CDR1 MDHEN and CDR2 SYDVKM come from the germline V gene. The sample consisted of PBMCs. The rearrangement links TRBV28 to TRBJ2-6; a weak D match, TRBD1 (6 bases). This clonotype originated in a man aged 50-59 years in good health and CMV-seropositive. The CDR3 DNA follows: TGTGCCAGCACCAAGCCGGGGACATTCTCTGGGGCCAACGTCCTGACTTTC. It is translated as CASTKPGTFSGANVLTF.